The 4 T cell receptor beta chains listed next were all sequenced from one sample in a study of blood T cell repertoires in COVID-19. Assay: immunoSEQ multiplex PCR; the TCRdb copy retains only in-frame clones and omits some. The sample holds 300,000 to 350,000 clones, roughly 86% seen once. The sample comprised PBMCs or T cells enriched from blood (not recorded which). The receptor source for this set is a woman between 18 and 30 years old who had recovered from COVID-19.

V usage is TRBV7-3 and J usage is TRBJ2-3; D ambiguous. Germline V lookup: CDR1 SGHTA, CDR2 FQGTGA. CDR3 size: 14 residues. Trimming shortened V by 6 bases and J by 2 bases, and 12 bases separated the two germline ends. The CDR3 region has the DNA TGTGCCAGCAGTCCGGTCGCCTACACAGATACGCAGTATTTT. Its protein product is CASSPVAYTDTQYF.

This chain uses TRBV18 with TRBJ1-1; D possibly corresponds to TRBD1 (6 bases). The V end was cut by 3 bases, the J end by 3 bases, with 17 bases between. This CDR3 is 16 amino acids long. Germline V gene data show CDR1 as KGHSH and CDR2 as LQKENI. As DNA, the CDR3 is TGTGCCAGCTCACCTGTGGCAGGGGCTGAGGACACTGAAGCTTTCTTT. Amino acids: CASSPVAGAEDTEAFF.

This rearrangement joins TRBV7-2 to TRBJ2-3; 9 nucleotides match TRBD2. CDR1 SGHTA and CDR2 FQGNSA come from the germline V gene. This CDR3 spans 16 amino acids. The V segment lost 5 bases and the J segment 2 bases; nucleotides outside the gene matches: 8. For the CDR3, the DNA is TGTGCCAGCAGCAGACCGACTAGCGGACACACAGATACGCAGTATTTT. Its translation: CASSRPTSGHTDTQYF.

The V gene is TRBV10-1, the J gene TRBJ1-5; D gene unclear. The germline CDR1 and CDR2 sequences are WNHNN and SYGVQD (reference sequence). V lost 4 bases and J 5 bases, leaving 9 bases between the germline ends. The CDR3 is 13 amino acids. The CDR3 DNA follows: TGCGCCAGCAGTGGAGGGTGGGATCAGCCCCAGCATTTT. It specifies CASSGGWDQPQHF.